This paragraph reports one T cell receptor (beta chain). The antigen remains unidentified. The data originate from a study of vaccination effects on CD4 cells after COVID-19. Profiled with immunoSEQ multiplex PCR; TCRdb holds only in-frame clones, not every one. The sample lists under 15,000 clones, around 73% occurring once. Prior to sequencing, the ViraFEST assay stimulated PBMC with viral peptide pools, which expanded the antigen-specific CD4+ T cells. Following a 10-day culture, CD4+ T cells were purified. According to PCR results, the person was infected with SARS-CoV-2 between March and December 2020. The participants, recipients of two vaccine doses, got either BNT162b2 or mRNA-1273. Germline V gene lookup returns CDR1 LNHDA and CDR2 SQIVND (reference sequence). The CDR3 loop spans 13 amino acids. The V end was cut by 7 bases, the J end by 0 bases, with 9 bases between.

The receptor comes from a human donor who had a prior SARS-CoV-2 infection. Source: CD4+ T cells from PBMCs cultured with HCoV-NL63 spike peptides, taken after COVID-19 vaccination. V usage is TRBV19 and J usage is TRBJ1-1; D ambiguous. Here the CDR3 reads CASTGPLNTEAFF. Written as DNA, the CDR3 is TGTGCCAGTACCGGACCGCTGAACACTGAAGCTTTCTTT.